Below, 21 T cell receptor beta chains from the same sample are listed, as sequenced in a study of PD-L1 blockade in urothelial cancer. Time point here: pretreatment peripheral blood. The data were produced by immunoSEQ multiplex PCR, yet TCRdb's version contains in-frame clones alone and is incomplete. The data contain tens of thousands of clones, approximately 86% of them singletons. The source material was PBMCs, sampled around atezolizumab (anti-PD-L1) treatment. The source is a man aged 35 to 55 with urothelial cancer.

The chain joins TRBV18 to TRBJ1-2, with 7 bases that match TRBD1. This CDR3 is built from 16 residues. V was pared by 3 bases and J by 4 bases, with 11 bases of the junction left unmatched. The germline V gene encodes CDR1 KGHSH and CDR2 LQKENI. Here the CDR3 reads CASSPGRNRDSYGYTF. Written as DNA, the CDR3 is TGTGCCAGCTCACCGGGAAGAAACCGGGACAGCTATGGCTACACCTTC.

The chain uses TRBV2 and TRBJ2-7; weak D call: TRBD1 (5 bases). This CDR3 spans 13 amino acids. The V gene lost 4 bases and the J gene lost 2 bases, with 9 bases spanning the gap. The V gene's germline CDR1 is SNHLY and CDR2 FYNNEI. In nucleotides, the CDR3 is TGTGCCAGCAGTGTAGACAGCACCTACGAGCAGTACTTC. Protein: CASSVDSTYEQYF.

The chain carries TRBV28 and TRBJ1-1; D is perhaps TRBD1 (5 bases). V was clipped by 2 bases and J by 5 bases, with 12 bases between them. Germline-derived CDR1 and CDR2 are MDHEN and SYDVKM. The CDR3 contains 14 residues. The CDR3 DNA follows: TGTGCCAGCAGTTTAACAAGACAGACGACTGAAGCTTTCTTT. Translated, it gives CASSLTRQTTEAFF.

This clone came up once. The chain employs TRBV6-1 and TRBJ2-5; 12 bases match TRBD2. From germline, CDR1 is MNHNS and CDR2 SASEGT. The CDR3 has 15 residues. The V segment lost 8 bases and the J segment 4 bases; nucleotides outside the gene matches: 8. CDR3 in DNA: TGTGCCAGCGATCCGGGACTAGCGGGCGGAGAGACCCAGTACTTC. This encodes CASDPGLAGGETQYF.

This clone was counted a few times. The chain carries TRBV5-5 and TRBJ2-1; TRBD2 matches 7 bases. The CDR3 spans 15 residues. J lost 2 bases, V lost 1 base, and 3 bases had no gene match. Germline values: CDR1 SGHKS, CDR2 YYEKEE (reference sequence). CDR3 sequence: CASSLRLAAYNEQFF. In DNA form, the CDR3 reads TGTGCCAGCAGCTTGCGGCTAGCGGCCTACAATGAGCAGTTCTTC.

This clone is a singleton in its sample. The rearrangement links TRBV5-4 to TRBJ2-2, with 10 bases identical to TRBD2. The CDR3 consists of 17 residues. Germline V gene lookup returns CDR1 SGHNT and CDR2 YYREEE (reference sequence). V dropped 4 bases and J dropped 4; count of bases not matched to a gene: 10. CDR3 in DNA: TGTGCCAGCAGCCCGAGCGGGGGGGGAGAAATCACCGGGGAGCTGTTTTTT. It yields the protein CASSPSGGGEITGELFF.

This chain joins TRBV30 and TRBJ1-3, with 8 bases fitting TRBD1. The CDR3 has 14 amino acids. CDR1 and CDR2 from the germline V gene are GTSNPN and SVGIG (reference sequence). The V gene end was trimmed by 4 bases and the J gene end by 4 bases; junction bases not matched to a gene: 6. CDR3 protein: CAWTATGAGNTIYF. CDR3 bases: TGTGCCTGGACCGCGACAGGGGCCGGAAACACCATATATTTT.

J is TRBJ2-1 and V is TRBV7-3; TRBD2 matches at 12 bases. From germline, CDR1 is SGHTA and CDR2 FQGTGA. J gave up 13 bases and V 4 bases, and 5 bases lay outside the gene matches. CDR3 length: 13 residues. CDR3 nucleotide sequence: TGTGCCAGCAGCTCAGGACTAGCGGGGTCCCAGTTCTTC. Protein sequence: CASSSGLAGSQFF.

The genes are TRBV11-2 and TRBJ2-1, with 10 nucleotides matching TRBD2. Losses at the gene ends were 3 bases for V and 10 bases for J; bases not matched to a gene: 15. Per the germline V gene, CDR1 is SGHAT and CDR2 is FQNNGV. This CDR3 has 17 amino acids. CDR3 region: CASSLAALAGEGKEQFF. Written as DNA, the CDR3 is TGTGCCAGCAGCTTGGCTGCCCTAGCGGGAGAGGGTAAGGAGCAGTTCTTC.

The chain combines TRBV6-5 with TRBJ1-2; TRBD1 agrees at 9 bases. Looked up from germline, CDR1 is MNHEY and CDR2 is SVGAGI. V lost 6 bases and J lost 7; bases outside the gene matches: 12. CDR3 length: 15 amino acids. The CDR3 protein is CASSSLMDRGGGYTF. CDR3 DNA: TGTGCCAGCAGCTCACTAATGGACAGGGGAGGTGGCTACACCTTC.

This clone was counted between two and nine times. This chain uses TRBV5-4 with TRBJ2-7, with 10 bases aligning to TRBD1. Trimming cost V 4 bases and J 7 bases; bases outside gene matches: 14. Germline assignment: CDR1 SGHNT and CDR2 YYREEE (reference sequence). The CDR3 totals 16 residues. The CDR3 loop reads CASSRGPRQGAPEQYF. For the CDR3, the DNA is TGTGCCAGCAGCCGGGGCCCGCGACAGGGGGCCCCGGAGCAGTACTTC.

The chain joins TRBV13 to TRBJ2-2, with TRBD2 matching 8 bases. The length of the CDR3 is 17 residues. From germline, CDR1 is PRHDT and CDR2 FYEKMQ (reference sequence). J was trimmed by 4 bases and V by 5 bases; bases with no gene match: 12. Written as DNA, the CDR3 is TGTGCCAGCAGCGTTAGGGGAGCGGGAGTGAGCACCGGGGAGCTGTTTTTT. It specifies CASSVRGAGVSTGELFF.

The V gene is TRBV5-1, the J gene TRBJ2-1; the match to TRBD2 covers 7 bases. CDR1 and CDR2 (germline): SGHRS, YFSETQ. CDR3 length: 15 amino acids. V lost 2 bases, J lost 13 bases, and 15 bases stayed unmatched. This CDR3 is CASSFSPSSRETQFF. CDR3 bases: TGCGCCAGCAGCTTTTCCCCCTCATCGCGGGAGACACAGTTCTTC.

The chain links TRBV28 to TRBJ2-7, with TRBD1 matching 9 bases. The germline V gene encodes CDR1 MDHEN and CDR2 SYDVKM. V trimming: 6 bases; J trimming: 5 bases; junction bases outside the gene matches: 5. CDR3 length: 13 residues. The CDR3 nucleotides are TGTGCCAGCAGAATACAGGGGGCCGACGAGCAGTACTTC. It yields the protein CASRIQGADEQYF.

The rearrangement links TRBV6-5 to TRBJ2-1, with TRBD2 identical over 8 bases. The CDR3 sequence is 16 residues long. V lost 4 bases to trimming and J lost 7 bases; unmatched junction nucleotides: 12. Germline assignment: CDR1 MNHEY and CDR2 SVGAGI. The CDR3 bases are TGTGCCAGCAGTTCCAATATAGCGGGGAGTAGGAATGAGCAGTTCTTC. Its protein product is CASSSNIAGSRNEQFF.

The V gene is TRBV11-2, the J gene TRBJ2-1; tentative D call: TRBD1 (6 bases). The V gene lost 1 base and the J gene lost 4 bases, with 11 bases spanning the gap. This CDR3 spans 15 amino acids. In germline, CDR1 is SGHAT, CDR2 FQNNGV. CDR3: CASSLAGALYNEQFF. The CDR3 nucleotides read TGTGCCAGCAGCTTAGCAGGGGCCCTATACAATGAGCAGTTCTTC.

The chain is built from TRBV6-1 and TRBJ2-7; D is perhaps TRBD1 (5 bases). Trimming removed 0 bases from V and 2 bases from J, with 17 bases in between. Germline assignment: CDR1 MNHNS and CDR2 SASEGT. The CDR3 loop spans 17 amino acids. CDR3 residues: CASSEALASQGAYEQYF. The DNA for the CDR3 is TGTGCCAGCAGTGAAGCGCTCGCGAGTCAGGGTGCCTACGAGCAGTACTTC.

This chain links TRBV5-1 with TRBJ1-1; 9 bases map to TRBD1. In germline, CDR1 is SGHRS, CDR2 YFSETQ. Trimming removed 4 bases from V and 5 bases from J; junction bases left unmatched: 12. The CDR3 is 16 residues long. The CDR3 region has the DNA TGCGCCAGCAGCAGGGGACAGGGCGGAGTGGGGACTGAAGCTTTCTTT. It translates to CASSRGQGGVGTEAFF.

This chain uses TRBV13 with TRBJ2-3; D is perhaps TRBD2 (6 bases). The CDR3 sequence is 16 residues long. Germline V CDR1 and CDR2: PRHDT, FYEKMQ (reference sequence). With 5 bases removed from V and 6 bases from J, the gap between germline ends came to 21 bases. The CDR3 region is CASSTRSGASADTQYF. CDR3 nucleotide sequence: TGTGCCAGCAGCACCCGTAGCGGAGCCTCGGCGGATACGCAGTATTTT.

The chain recombines TRBV2 with TRBJ2-2; the D is unclear. The germline V gene encodes CDR1 SNHLY and CDR2 FYNNEI. This CDR3 spans 13 amino acids. V lost 5 bases and J 7 bases, leaving 11 bases between the germline ends. The CDR3 loop is CASSPFHIGELFF. CDR3 nucleotides: TGTGCCAGCAGTCCCTTCCACATCGGGGAGCTGTTTTTT. The full variable domain, rest sourced from reference TRBV2 and TRBJ2-2, is EPEVTQTPSHQVTQMGQEVILRCVPISNHLYFYWYRQILGQKVEFLVSFYNNEISEKSEIFDDQFSVERPDGSNFTLKIRSTKLEDSAMYFCASSPFHIGELFFGEGSRLTVL.

This clone appeared a few times. The chain joins TRBV18 to TRBJ2-7, with 7 bases matching TRBD2. Germline CDR1 reads KGHSH; CDR2 reads LQKENI. This CDR3 contains 13 residues. Trimming took 3 bases from V and 6 from J; bases not matched to a gene: 5. CDR3 region: CASSPGLVGEQYF. CDR3 coding DNA: TGTGCCAGCTCACCCGGACTAGTCGGCGAGCAGTACTTC.